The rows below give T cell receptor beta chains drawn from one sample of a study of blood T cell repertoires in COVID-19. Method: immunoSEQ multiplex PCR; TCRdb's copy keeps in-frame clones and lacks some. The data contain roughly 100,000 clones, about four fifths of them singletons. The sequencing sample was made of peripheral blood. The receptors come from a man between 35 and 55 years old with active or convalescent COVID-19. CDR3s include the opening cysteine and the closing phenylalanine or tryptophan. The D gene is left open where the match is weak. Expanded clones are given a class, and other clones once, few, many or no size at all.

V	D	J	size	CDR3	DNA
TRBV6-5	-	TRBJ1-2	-	CASRVGQLYGYTF	TGTGCCAGCAGAGTAGGACAGCTCTATGGCTACACCTTC
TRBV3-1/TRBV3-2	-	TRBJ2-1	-	CASSATLIGVNNEQFF	TGTGCCAGCAGCGCCACTTTAATAGGGGTCAACAATGAGCAGTTCTTC
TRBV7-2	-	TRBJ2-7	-	CASSSTSYSLGEQYF	TGTGCCAGCAGCTCGACTAGTTACTCTCTGGGCGAGCAGTACTTC
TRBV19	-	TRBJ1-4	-	CAASTNEKLFF	TGTGCAGCGTCAACTAATGAAAAACTGTTTTTT
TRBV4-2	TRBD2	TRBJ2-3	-	CASSPTGTSVSPDTQYF	TGTGCCAGCAGCCCTACCGGGACTAGCGTCTCCCCAGATACGCAGTATTTT
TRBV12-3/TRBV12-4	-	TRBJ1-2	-	CASSLGRNYGYTF	TGTGCCAGCAGTTTAGGCAGGAACTATGGCTACACCTTC
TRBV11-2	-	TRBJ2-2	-	CASSPDRGLRTGELFF	TGTGCCAGCAGCCCTGACCGCGGATTAAGGACCGGGGAGCTGTTTTTT
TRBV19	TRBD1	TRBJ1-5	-	CASTTGGALGNQPQHF	TGTGCCAGTACCACAGGGGGCGCGTTGGGCAATCAGCCCCAGCATTTT
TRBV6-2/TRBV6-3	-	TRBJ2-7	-	CASSFTLDGGYEQYF	TGTGCCAGCAGTTTCACCTTGGACGGGGGCTACGAGCAGTACTTC
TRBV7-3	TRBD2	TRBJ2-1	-	CASSSSLAGGSYEQFF	TGTGCCAGCAGCTCGTCCTTAGCGGGGGGTAGCTATGAGCAGTTCTTC
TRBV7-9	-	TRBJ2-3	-	CASSSATGRRTDTQYF	TGTGCCAGCAGCTCCGCGACAGGGAGGCGGACAGATACGCAGTATTTT
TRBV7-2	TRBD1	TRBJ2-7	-	CASSLVGGRVTYEQYF	TGTGCCAGCAGCTTAGTAGGGGGCAGGGTAACCTACGAGCAGTACTTC
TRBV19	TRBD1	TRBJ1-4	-	CASSIPTGSGNEKLFF	TGTGCCAGTAGTATCCCGACAGGGTCGGGTAATGAAAAACTGTTTTTT
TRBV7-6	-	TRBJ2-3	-	CASSSSRRDTQYF	TGTGCCAGCAGCTCATCTAGGCGGGATACGCAGTATTTT
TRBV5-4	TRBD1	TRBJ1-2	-	CASSPSTGVIYGYTF	TGTGCCAGCAGCCCCTCGACAGGGGTAATCTATGGCTACACCTTC
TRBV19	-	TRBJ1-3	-	CASSITPGVSGNTIYF	TGTGCCAGTAGTATAACTCCGGGAGTGTCTGGAAACACCATATATTTT
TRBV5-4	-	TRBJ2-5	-	CASTPQGQETQYF	TGTGCCAGCACCCCGCAGGGGCAAGAGACCCAGTACTTC
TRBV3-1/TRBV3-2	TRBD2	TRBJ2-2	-	CASSWSGGGSGELFF	TGTGCCAGCAGCTGGAGCGGGGGGGGCTCCGGGGAGCTGTTTTTT
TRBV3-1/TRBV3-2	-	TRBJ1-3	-	CASSQGASGNTIYF	TGTGCCAGCAGCCAGGGAGCCTCTGGAAACACCATATATTTT
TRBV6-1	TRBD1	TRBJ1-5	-	CASSDTGQGRQPQHF	TGTGCCAGCAGTGATACTGGACAGGGCCGACAGCCCCAGCATTTT
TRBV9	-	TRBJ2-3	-	CASSVEGRFSTDTQYF	TGTGCCAGCAGCGTAGAAGGCAGGTTTAGCACAGATACGCAGTATTTT
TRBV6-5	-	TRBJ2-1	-	CATKEASYNEQFF	TGTGCCACTAAGGAGGCTTCCTACAATGAGCAGTTCTTC
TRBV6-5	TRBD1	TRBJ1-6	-	CASSGWTGGSSPLHF	TGTGCCAGCAGCGGATGGACAGGGGGCAGTTCACCCCTCCACTTT
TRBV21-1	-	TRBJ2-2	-	CASSRQGAGELFF	TGTGCCAGCTCCCGACAGGGGGCCGGGGAGCTGTTTTTT
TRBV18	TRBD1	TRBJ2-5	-	CASSPPGTGGGETQYF	TGTGCCAGCTCACCACCGGGGACAGGGGGCGGAGAGACCCAGTACTTC
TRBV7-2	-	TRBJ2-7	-	CASSLPAGAYEQYF	TGTGCCAGCAGCTTACCGGCAGGGGCCTACGAGCAGTACTTC
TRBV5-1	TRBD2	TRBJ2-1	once	CASSSSGGAAEQFF	TGCGCCAGCAGCTCTAGCGGGGGGGCTGCTGAGCAGTTCTTC